This T cell receptor (beta chain) was obtained from a study of T cell clones after liver transplantation. Overall study context: A pre-transplant mixed lymphocyte reaction with TCRbeta sequencing defined graft-donor-reactive clones followed in post-transplant blood. Apart from a few HCV-positive recipients, transplants were for non-autoimmune, non-viral reasons. Blood was drawn pre-transplant, before withdrawal, and after full or failed withdrawal. Study observations and caveats: Conclusions were preliminary, with small, heterogeneous patient groups.

The CDR3 sequence is 16 residues long. Germline loops: CDR1 MDHEN, CDR2 SYDVKM. The V end was cut by 5 bases, the J end by 2 bases, with 17 bases between. A remark on this clone: What it binds is unknown.

Here immunoSEQ multiplex PCR was the method, and the copy in TCRdb shows in-frame clones only, minus some. The table lists tens of thousands of clones, over 80% of them singletons. The receptor comes from a human patient who received a liver transplant. Some of these T cells may belong to the graft donor. The sequences come from CD4+ T cells from blood, collected around 42 months after liver transplant. V is TRBV28 and J is TRBJ2-3; possible D gene TRBD1, 6 bases. Here the CDR3 DNA reads TGTGCCAGCAGTCGGTCCGGAACAGGGCCCACAGATACGCAGTATTTT. This sequence encodes CASSRSGTGPTDTQYF.